This note documents a single T cell receptor beta chain sequence. Per the original methods: Estimates of nucleated cell counts were drawn from the amplification of reference gene primers. TCRdb keeps only in-frame clones here, not all; method: immunoSEQ multiplex PCR. V and J calls and clone size are given by that table; D and trimming were obtained from the DNA. This table holds hundreds of thousands of clones, roughly 85% found once. Germline values: CDR1 SGHRS, CDR2 YFSETQ. The CDR3 is made up of 14 amino acids. The V end was cut by 0 bases, the J end by 2 bases, with 8 bases between. These data belong to a study of blood T cell repertoires in COVID-19. Study-level information: Samples taken during acute and convalescent COVID-19 were collected in the United States, Italy and Spain. PBMCs, B-cell-depleted T cells, or T cells were the source of the cDNA or gDNA that made up the material.

The source is a man aged 18-30 years with active or convalescent COVID-19. The sequenced sample was peripheral blood. The chain is built from TRBV5-1 and TRBJ1-2; tentative D call: TRBD1 (6 bases). In DNA, the CDR3 is TGCGCCAGCAGCTTGGGGACAGTAAACTATGGCTACACCTTC. Its protein product is CASSLGTVNYGYTF.